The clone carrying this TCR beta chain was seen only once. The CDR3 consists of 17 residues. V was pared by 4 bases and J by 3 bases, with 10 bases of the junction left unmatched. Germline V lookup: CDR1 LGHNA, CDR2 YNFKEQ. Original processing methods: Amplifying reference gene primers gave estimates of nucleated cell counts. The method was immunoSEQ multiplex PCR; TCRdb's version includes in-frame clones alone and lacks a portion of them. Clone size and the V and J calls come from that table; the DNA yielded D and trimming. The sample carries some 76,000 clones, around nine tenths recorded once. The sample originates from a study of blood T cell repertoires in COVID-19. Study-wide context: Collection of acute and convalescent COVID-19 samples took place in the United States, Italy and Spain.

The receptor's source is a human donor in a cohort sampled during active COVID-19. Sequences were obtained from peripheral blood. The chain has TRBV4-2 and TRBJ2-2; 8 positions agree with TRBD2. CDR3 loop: CASSRSSGGQDTGELFF. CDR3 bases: TGTGCCAGCAGCCGCTCCTCGGGGGGGCAGGACACCGGGGAGCTGTTTTTT.